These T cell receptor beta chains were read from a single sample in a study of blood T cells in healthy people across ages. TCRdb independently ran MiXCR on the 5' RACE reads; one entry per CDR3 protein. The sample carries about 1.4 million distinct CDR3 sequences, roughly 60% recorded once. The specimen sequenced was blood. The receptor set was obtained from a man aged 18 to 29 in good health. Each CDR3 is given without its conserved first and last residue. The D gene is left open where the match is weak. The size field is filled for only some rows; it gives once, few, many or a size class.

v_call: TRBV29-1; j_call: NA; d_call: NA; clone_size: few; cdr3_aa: SVVDLTAGEGTQY
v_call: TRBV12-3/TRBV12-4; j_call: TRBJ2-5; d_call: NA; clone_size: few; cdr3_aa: ASSALGAITQY
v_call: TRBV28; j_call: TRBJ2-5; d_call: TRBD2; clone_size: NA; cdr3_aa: ASSSGLALQETQY
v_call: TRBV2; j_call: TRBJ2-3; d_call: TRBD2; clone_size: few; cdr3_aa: ASTLTSSTDTQY
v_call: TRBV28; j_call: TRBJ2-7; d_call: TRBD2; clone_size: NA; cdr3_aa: ASRSPRLARTYEQY
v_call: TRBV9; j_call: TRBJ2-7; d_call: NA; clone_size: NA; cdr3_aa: ASSVSREDDSYEQY
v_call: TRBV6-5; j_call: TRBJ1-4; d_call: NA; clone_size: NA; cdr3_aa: ASSSPHIGSSTNEKLF
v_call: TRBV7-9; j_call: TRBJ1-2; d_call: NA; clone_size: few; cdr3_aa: ASSLVGTNYGYT
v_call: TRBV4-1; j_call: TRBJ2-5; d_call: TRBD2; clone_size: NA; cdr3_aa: ASSQEISGGFQGTQY
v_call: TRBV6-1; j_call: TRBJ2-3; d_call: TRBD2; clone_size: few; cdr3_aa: ASGSGRGASVVDTQY
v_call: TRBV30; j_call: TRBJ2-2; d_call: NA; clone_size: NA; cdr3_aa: AWSGQGYTGEPF
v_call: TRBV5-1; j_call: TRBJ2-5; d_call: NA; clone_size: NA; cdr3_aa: ASSRGHTTQY
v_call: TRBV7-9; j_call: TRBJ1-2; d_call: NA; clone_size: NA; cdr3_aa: ASSAGPWEGYT
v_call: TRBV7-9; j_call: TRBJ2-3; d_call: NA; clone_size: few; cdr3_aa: ASSPDWGDTQY
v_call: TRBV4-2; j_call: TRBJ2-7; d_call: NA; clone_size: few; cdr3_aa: ASGQEFRTYGQEQY
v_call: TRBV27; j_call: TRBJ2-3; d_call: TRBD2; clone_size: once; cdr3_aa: ASSLSITSGKGSDTQY
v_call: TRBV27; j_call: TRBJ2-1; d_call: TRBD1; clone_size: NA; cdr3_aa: ASSLLWTGGLHNEQF
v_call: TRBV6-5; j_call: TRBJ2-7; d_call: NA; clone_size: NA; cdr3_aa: ASTKGGGTYEQY
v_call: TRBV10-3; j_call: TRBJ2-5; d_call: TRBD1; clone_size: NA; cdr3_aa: ATLNRDSPTREETQY
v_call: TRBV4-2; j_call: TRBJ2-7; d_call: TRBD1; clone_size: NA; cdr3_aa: ASSQGTELYEQY